The 23 T cell receptor beta chains below were found in one sample sequenced in a study of OX40 agonist ivuxolimab in advanced cancers. Library preparation employed the immunoSEQ multiplex PCR assay. The source is immuneACCESS, and TCRdb retained only in-frame sequences with V and J called. Part of the clones is not carried over; for the studies checked, unresolved V genes explain less than half of this, and the remainder is unexplained. Recorded for this sample are tens of thousands of clones; 87% of them occurred a single time. The top ten constitute about 0.38% of the sample. The material sequenced was CD4+ or CD8+ T cells sorted from blood, taken in a trial of the OX40 agonist ivuxolimab. The source is an adult with an advanced solid tumor such as melanoma, head and neck, liver or kidney cancer.

The chain couples TRBV14 to TRBJ1-1; the D is unclear. V was clipped by 4 bases and J by 2 bases, with 11 bases between them. The CDR3 has 14 residues. Germline values: CDR1 SGHDN, CDR2 FVKESK. The CDR3 DNA sequence: TGTGCCAGCAGCCCGTCCGCAGTCAACACTGAAGCTTTCTTT. As protein: CASSPSAVNTEAFF.

The genes are TRBV25-1 and TRBJ2-7; D is possibly TRBD1 (5 bases). Trimming removed 5 bases at V and 6 bases at J, with 20 bases between. CDR3 length: 15 residues. CDR1 MGHDK and CDR2 SYGVNS come from the germline V gene. This chain's CDR3 is CASSKGAYSSREQYF. The CDR3 DNA sequence: TGTGCCAGCAGTAAAGGGGCCTATTCCTCCCGCGAGCAGTACTTC.

The genes are TRBV5-8 and TRBJ1-2; tentative D call: TRBD1 (5 bases). Germline values: CDR1 SGHTS, CDR2 YDEGEE. Trimming took off 0 bases at V and 4 bases at J, with 16 bases between the two ends. This CDR3 is 16 amino acids long. The CDR3 DNA sequence: TGTGCCAGCAGCTTGGAGGCAGGGCAGAGTAGCTATGGCTACACCTTC. Its translation: CASSLEAGQSSYGYTF. The full variable domain, with the rest looked up from reference TRBV5-8 and TRBJ1-2, is EAGVTQSPTHLIKTRGQQATLRCSPISGHTSVYWYQQALGLGLQFLLWYDEGEERNRGNFPPRFSGRQFPNYSSELNVNALELEDSALYLCASSLEAGQSSYGYTFGSGTRLTVV.

Note on this clone: This sample also contains other DNA sequences that code for the same CDR3. The chain carries TRBV7-8 and TRBJ2-1; perhaps TRBD2 as D (5 bases). The CDR3 is 14 amino acids. Germline V CDR1 and CDR2: SGHVS, FQNEAQ. Trimming took off 1 base at V and 8 bases at J, with 12 bases between the two ends. The CDR3: CASSLDLGRDEQFF. DNA for the CDR3: TGTGCCAGCAGCTTAGATTTAGGGCGGGATGAGCAGTTCTTC.

The chain combines TRBV4-2 with TRBJ2-1; tentatively, D is TRBD2 (5 bases). CDR1 LGHNA and CDR2 YNFKEQ come from the germline V gene. CDR3 size: 14 residues. Trimming left V 4 bases short and J 12 bases short, with 19 bases between. CDR3: CASSLGGSRIGQFF. CDR3 sequence (DNA): TGTGCCAGCAGCCTAGGCGGGTCGCGAATAGGGCAGTTCTTC.

The chain carries TRBV27 and TRBJ2-2, with D perhaps being TRBD1 or TRBD2 (6 bases each). V lost 7 bases to trimming and J lost 9 bases, with 18 bases between them. CDR1 and CDR2 (germline): MNHEY, SMNVEV (reference sequence). The CDR3 runs to 14 residues. CDR3 DNA sequence: TGTGCCAGCACTGGACTTGGGGGGCCGAGGGAGCTGTTTTTT. Translating gives CASTGLGGPRELFF.

The chain has TRBV18 and TRBJ2-7; perhaps TRBD1 as D (5 bases). V was trimmed by 3 bases and J by 7 bases, leaving 19 bases between them. The CDR3 sequence is 15 residues long. Germline V gene lookup returns CDR1 KGHSH and CDR2 LQKENI. CDR3 loop: CASSPPREPPGEQYF. CDR3 DNA sequence: TGTGCCAGCTCACCCCCCAGGGAACCCCCTGGTGAGCAGTACTTC.

In the case of this clone: This CDR3 is also generated by other DNA sequences in the sample. The J gene is TRBJ2-3, the V gene TRBV6-5, with D possibly matching TRBD2 (6 bases). CDR3 size: 14 residues. Germline CDR1 reads MNHEY; CDR2 reads SVGAGI. Trimming took off 6 bases at V and 8 bases at J, with 18 bases between the two ends. The CDR3 sequence is CASSQGLLGGTQYF. The DNA of the CDR3 is TGTGCCAGCAGCCAGGGACTCCTAGGAGGTACGCAGTATTTT.

The rearrangement links TRBV18 to TRBJ2-7; 12 bases are a match to TRBD2. The CDR3 contains 19 residues. In germline, CDR1 is KGHSH, CDR2 LQKENI. V lost 2 bases and J lost 2; bases outside the gene matches: 13. CDR3 nucleotides: TGTGCCAGCTCACCAGGGGCAATTCTAGCGGGGGGGCAAACCTACGAGCAGTACTTC. Translated, it gives CASSPGAILAGGQTYEQYF.

V and J are TRBV7-9 and TRBJ1-4; unclear D gene. The length of the CDR3 is 11 residues. Trimming shortened V by 0 bases and J by 10 bases, and 3 bases separated the two germline ends. Germline lookup yields CDR1 SEHNR and CDR2 FQNEAQ (reference sequence). DNA of the CDR3: TGTGCCAGCAGCTTAGCCGGAAAACTGTTTTTT. Translating gives CASSLAGKLFF.

The chain combines TRBV19 with TRBJ2-2; D gene unclear. V was trimmed by 1 base and J by 0 bases, leaving 9 bases between them. This CDR3 spans 16 amino acids. CDR1 LNHDA and CDR2 SQIVND come from the germline V gene (reference sequence). CDR3 nucleotide sequence: TGTGCCAGTAGTATAGCAACAGCAACGAACACCGGGGAGCTGTTTTTT. This translates into CASSIATATNTGELFF.

The rearrangement uses TRBV7-2 and TRBJ1-2; no reliable D call. The V gene lost 1 base and the J gene lost 4 bases, with 13 bases spanning the gap. In germline, CDR1 is SGHTA, CDR2 FQGNSA. The CDR3 is 15 residues long. The CDR3 nucleotides are TGTGCCAGCAGCTTAGGTACAGTCCCCGGCTATGGCTACACCTTC. Amino acid sequence: CASSLGTVPGYGYTF.

V gene TRBV5-4 combines with J gene TRBJ2-5, with D uncertain. The CDR3 contains 16 residues. V gave up 0 bases and J gave up 0 bases, with 12 bases separating them. Looked up from germline, CDR1 is SGHNT and CDR2 is YYREEE (reference sequence). CDR3 region: CASSLGRRTYQETQYF. DNA of the CDR3: TGTGCCAGCAGCTTGGGCCGCCGGACCTACCAAGAGACCCAGTACTTC.

The CDR3 region is CASSLSETISSYTF. The CDR3 DNA is TGTGCCAGCAGCTTATCCGAGACAATCTCAAGCTACACCTTC. The rearrangement uses TRBV11-2 and TRBJ1-2; no firm D call. Deletions cut 2 bases from V and 9 bases from J, with 16 bases between. Per germline, CDR1 SGHAT and CDR2 FQNNGV. The CDR3 contains 14 residues.

The V call is TRBV14, the J call TRBJ1-2; D may be TRBD1 (5 bases). The CDR3 is 15 residues long. CDR1 is SGHDN, CDR2 FVKESK, per germline. Deletions cut 3 bases from V and 4 bases from J, with 15 bases between. CDR3 loop: CASSQYNRQGYGYTF. CDR3 DNA: TGTGCCAGCAGCCAGTACAATCGGCAGGGCTATGGCTACACCTTC.

V and J are TRBV11-2 and TRBJ1-2; weak D call: TRBD1 (5 bases). V was trimmed by 1 base and J by 2 bases, leaving 11 bases between them. Per germline, CDR1 SGHAT and CDR2 FQNNGV. The CDR3 is made up of 15 amino acids. CDR3 nucleotides: TGTGCCAGCAGCTTAGTGGTGGGGCAGAACTATGGCTACACCTTC. It codes for CASSLVVGQNYGYTF.

The rearrangement joins TRBV5-4 to TRBJ1-6, with 7 nucleotides matching TRBD1. V lost 4 bases to trimming and J lost 8 bases; unmatched junction nucleotides: 12. Germline assignment: CDR1 SGHNT and CDR2 YYREEE (reference sequence). The CDR3 contains 16 residues. The DNA for the CDR3 is TGTGCCAGCAGCGCGATCAGGGGGGCGGTGGATTCACCCCTCCACTTT. Its protein product is CASSAIRGAVDSPLHF.

The gene calls are TRBV6-1 and TRBJ2-3; 9 bases fit TRBD2. The CDR3 sequence is 15 residues long. V was clipped by 3 bases and J by 1 base; unmatched bases: 2. In germline, CDR1 is MNHNS, CDR2 SASEGT. CDR3 DNA: TGTGCCAGCAGTGAGCAGCGGGGGGGCACAGATACGCAGTATTTT. Translation gives CASSEQRGGTDTQYF.

The count of this clone is one. V gene TRBV30 combines with J gene TRBJ1-4, with D maybe TRBD1 (6 bases). CDR1 is GTSNPN and CDR2 is SVGIG in the germline V gene (reference sequence). This CDR3 spans 14 amino acids. V lost 4 bases and J 4 bases, leaving 13 bases between the germline ends. CDR3 DNA: TGTGCCTGGAAGACTGGACAGTTTAATGAAAAACTGTTTTTT. It translates to CAWKTGQFNEKLFF.

This clone was counted a single time. The V and J genes are TRBV30 and TRBJ2-5; 10 bases agree with TRBD2. The CDR3 sequence is 16 residues long. J gave up 4 bases and V 5 bases, and 13 bases lay outside the gene matches. Per germline, CDR1 GTSNPN and CDR2 SVGIG (reference sequence). CDR3 nucleotides: TGTGCCTGGGTGCTAGCGGGGGCAGGCTGGGGAGAGACCCAGTACTTC. Encoded protein: CAWVLAGAGWGETQYF. The whole variable domain, remainder taken from reference TRBV30 and TRBJ2-5, is SQTIHQWPATLVQPVGSPLSLECTVEGTSNPNLYWYRQAAGRGLQLLFYSVGIGQISSEVPQNLSASRPQDRQFILSSKKLLLSDSGFYLCAWVLAGAGWGETQYFGPGTRLLVL.

This clone was counted between two and nine times. The rearrangement uses TRBV7-9 and TRBJ1-1; D may be TRBD1 (5 bases). Germline-derived CDR1 and CDR2 are SEHNR and FQNEAQ (reference sequence). With 1 base removed from V and 6 bases from J, the gap between germline ends came to 9 bases. This CDR3 comprises 13 residues. The CDR3 protein is CASSLVPGPEAFF. The CDR3 DNA reads as TGTGCCAGCAGCTTAGTCCCAGGGCCTGAAGCTTTCTTT.

The V and J genes are TRBV19 and TRBJ2-5, with 9 positions matching TRBD2. The trim removed 5 bases at V and 5 bases at J, leaving 12 bases unmatched. This CDR3 is built from 16 residues. Germline V gene data show CDR1 as LNHDA and CDR2 as SQIVND (reference sequence). CDR3 amino acids: CASSFQRGATRETQYF. The CDR3 coding sequence is TGTGCCAGTAGTTTTCAGCGGGGGGCGACCCGGGAGACCCAGTACTTC. The complete variable domain, with remaining parts taken from reference TRBV19 and TRBJ2-5, reads DGGITQSPKYLFRKEGQNVTLSCEQNLNHDAMYWYRQDPGQGLRLIYYSQIVNDFQKGDIAEGYSVSREKKESFPLTVTSAQKNPTAFYLCASSFQRGATRETQYFGPGTRLLVL.

The chain has TRBV6-1 and TRBJ1-6; D uncertain. This CDR3 comprises 15 residues. The germline V gene encodes CDR1 MNHNS and CDR2 SASEGT. V lost 5 bases to trimming and J lost 6 bases, with 14 bases between them. CDR3 bases: TGTGCCAGCAGTCGACCTCAAAATACTAATTCACCCCTCCACTTT. Translation gives CASSRPQNTNSPLHF.